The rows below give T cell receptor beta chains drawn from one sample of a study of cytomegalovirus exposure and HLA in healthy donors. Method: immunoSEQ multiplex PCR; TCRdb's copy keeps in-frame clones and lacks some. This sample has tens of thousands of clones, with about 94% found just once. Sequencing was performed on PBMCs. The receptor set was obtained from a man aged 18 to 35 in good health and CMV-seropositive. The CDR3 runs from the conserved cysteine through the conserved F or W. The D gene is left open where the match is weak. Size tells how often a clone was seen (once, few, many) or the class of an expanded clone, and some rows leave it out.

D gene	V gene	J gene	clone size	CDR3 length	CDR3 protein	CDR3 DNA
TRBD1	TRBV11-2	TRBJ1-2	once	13	CASSPGTARGYTF	TGTGCCAGCAGCCCAGGGACAGCGCGTGGCTACACCTTC
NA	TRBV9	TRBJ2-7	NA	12	CASSVDGYEQYF	TGTGCCAGCAGCGTAGACGGGTACGAGCAGTACTTC
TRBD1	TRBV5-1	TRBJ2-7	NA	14	CASSFWDRSYEQYF	TGCGCCAGCAGCTTCTGGGACAGGTCCTACGAGCAGTACTTC
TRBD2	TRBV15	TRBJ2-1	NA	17	CATSRDTTSGIYNEQFF	TGTGCCACCAGCAGAGACACGACTAGCGGAATCTACAATGAGCAGTTCTTC
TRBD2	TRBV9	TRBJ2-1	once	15	CASSVGEGSYNEQFF	TGTGCCAGCAGCGTAGGGGAGGGTTCCTACAATGAGCAGTTCTTC
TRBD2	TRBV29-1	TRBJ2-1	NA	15	CSVEAVAGVANEQFF	TGCAGCGTTGAAGCCGTTGCGGGGGTCGCTAATGAGCAGTTCTTC
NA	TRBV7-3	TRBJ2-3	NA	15	CASSLSGGERDTQYF	TGTGCCAGCAGCTTATCGGGGGGCGAAAGAGATACGCAGTATTTT
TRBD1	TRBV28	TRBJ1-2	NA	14	CASSLPGQGFGYTF	TGTGCCAGCAGTTTGCCGGGACAGGGCTTTGGCTACACCTTC
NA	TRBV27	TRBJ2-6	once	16	CASSFQGLSGANVLTF	TGTGCCAGCAGTTTTCAGGGATTGTCCGGGGCCAACGTCCTGACTTTC
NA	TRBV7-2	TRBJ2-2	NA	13	CASSPRGTGELFF	TGTGCCAGCAGCCCGCGGGGCACCGGGGAGCTGTTTTTT
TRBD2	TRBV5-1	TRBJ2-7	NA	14	CASSLLAGDYEQYF	TGCGCCAGCAGCTTGCTAGCGGGAGACTACGAGCAGTACTTC
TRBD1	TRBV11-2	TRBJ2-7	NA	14	CASSLGRGWYEQYF	TGTGCCAGCAGCTTAGGCAGGGGGTGGTACGAGCAGTACTTC
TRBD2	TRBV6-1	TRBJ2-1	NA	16	CASSEFISGDDNEQFF	TGTGCCAGCAGTGAATTTATTAGCGGGGACGACAATGAGCAGTTCTTC
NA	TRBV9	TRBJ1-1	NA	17	CASSVVQGFTPNTEAFF	TGTGCCAGCAGCGTAGTCCAGGGATTTACCCCGAACACTGAAGCTTTCTTT
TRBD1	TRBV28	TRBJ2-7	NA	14	CASSTGTGGDEQYF	TGTGCCAGCAGTACCGGGACAGGGGGCGACGAGCAGTACTTC
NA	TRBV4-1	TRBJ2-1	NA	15	CASSQGLGSYNEQFF	TGCGCCAGCAGCCAAGGTCTAGGCTCCTACAATGAGCAGTTCTTC
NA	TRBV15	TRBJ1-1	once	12	CATSVRSGEAFF	TGTGCCACCAGCGTCAGGTCGGGGGAAGCTTTCTTT
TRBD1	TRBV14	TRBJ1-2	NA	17	CASSPSGQPLSLYGYTF	TGTGCCAGCAGCCCTTCGGGACAGCCTCTATCCCTCTATGGCTACACCTTC
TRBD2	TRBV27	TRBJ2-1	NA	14	CASSFGLADNEQFF	TGTGCCAGCAGTTTCGGACTAGCGGACAATGAGCAGTTCTTC
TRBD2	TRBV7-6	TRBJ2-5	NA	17	CASSLSPSGRRAETQYF	TGTGCCAGCAGCTTATCACCAAGCGGGAGGAGGGCAGAGACCCAGTACTTC
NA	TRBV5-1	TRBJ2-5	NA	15	CASSLAGYLRETQYF	TGCGCCAGCAGCTTGGCAGGGTATTTGAGGGAGACCCAGTACTTC
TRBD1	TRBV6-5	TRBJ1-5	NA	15	CASSLGTGGNQPQHF	TGTGCCAGCAGTTTAGGGACAGGGGGCAATCAGCCCCAGCATTTT
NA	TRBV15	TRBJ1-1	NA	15	CATSRSRHRDAEAFF	TGTGCCACCAGCAGATCCCGTCACAGGGACGCTGAAGCTTTCTTT
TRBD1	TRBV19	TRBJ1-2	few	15	CASSTSDRGSFGYTF	TGTGCCAGTAGTACGTCCGACAGGGGCAGCTTCGGCTACACCTTC
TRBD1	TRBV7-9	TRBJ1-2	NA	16	CASSLTGKAPLYGYTF	TGTGCCAGCAGTCTGACAGGGAAAGCACCGTTGTATGGCTACACCTTC
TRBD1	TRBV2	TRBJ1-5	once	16	CASSEAPDRGPQPQHF	TGTGCCAGCAGTGAAGCTCCCGACAGGGGGCCTCAGCCCCAGCATTTT
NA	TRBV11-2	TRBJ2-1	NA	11	CASSPRGEQFF	TGTGCCAGCAGCCCAAGGGGGGAGCAGTTCTTC
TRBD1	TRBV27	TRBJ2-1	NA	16	CASSVYRGESYNEQFF	TGTGCCAGCAGTGTCTACAGGGGGGAGTCCTACAATGAGCAGTTCTTC
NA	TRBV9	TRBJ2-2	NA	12	CASSVDGGELFF	TGTGCCAGCAGCGTAGACGGCGGGGAGCTGTTTTTT
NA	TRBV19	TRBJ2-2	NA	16	CASSGWTTANTGELFF	TGTGCCAGTAGTGGCTGGACTACCGCGAACACCGGGGAGCTGTTTTTT
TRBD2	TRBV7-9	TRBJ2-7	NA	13	CASSSQSGGEQYF	TGTGCCAGCAGCTCCCAAAGCGGGGGGGAGCAGTACTTC
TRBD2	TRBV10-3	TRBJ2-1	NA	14	CAISPGLARIEQFF	TGTGCCATCAGCCCGGGACTAGCGAGAATCGAGCAGTTCTTC
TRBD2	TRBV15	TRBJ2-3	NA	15	CATSPGTSGTDTQYF	TGTGCCACTTCCCCAGGGACTAGCGGGACAGATACGCAGTATTTT
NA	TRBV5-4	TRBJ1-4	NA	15	CASSLTSRANEKLFF	TGTGCCAGCAGCTTAACCTCGCGGGCTAATGAAAAACTGTTTTTT
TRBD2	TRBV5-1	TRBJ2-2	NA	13	CASSPGRAGELFF	TGCGCCAGCTCCCCAGGGAGGGCCGGGGAGCTGTTTTTT
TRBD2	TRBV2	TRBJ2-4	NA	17	CASSVQRGGSGKNIQYF	TGTGCCAGCAGTGTGCAGAGGGGCGGGAGTGGCAAAAACATTCAGTACTTC
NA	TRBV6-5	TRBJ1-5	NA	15	CASTAVDFSNQPQHF	TGTGCCAGCACCGCGGTGGATTTTTCCAATCAGCCCCAGCATTTT
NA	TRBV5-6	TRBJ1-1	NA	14	CASSWTTANTEAFF	TGTGCCAGCAGCTGGACGACAGCGAACACTGAAGCTTTCTTT
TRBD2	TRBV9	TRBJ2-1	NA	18	CASSLPTSGSIWSGEQFF	TGTGCCAGCAGCCTACCGACTAGCGGGAGTATTTGGTCGGGTGAGCAGTTCTTC
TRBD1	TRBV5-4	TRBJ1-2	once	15	CASSLGGTGLSGYTF	TGTGCCAGCAGCTTGGGCGGGACAGGGTTGAGTGGCTACACCTTC
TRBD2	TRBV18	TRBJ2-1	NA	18	CASSPMSGRGSSYNEQFF	TGTGCCAGCTCACCAATGAGCGGGAGGGGGAGCTCCTACAATGAGCAGTTCTTC
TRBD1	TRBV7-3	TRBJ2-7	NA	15	CASSDQGTGAHEQYF	TGTGCCAGCAGCGACCAGGGGACAGGGGCGCACGAGCAGTACTTC
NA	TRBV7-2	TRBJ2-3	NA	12	CASTSTLASKYF	TGTGCCAGCACCTCCACACTAGCCTCAAAGTATTTT
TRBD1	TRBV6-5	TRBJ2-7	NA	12	CASWGQANEQYF	TGTGCCAGCTGGGGACAGGCGAACGAGCAGTACTTC
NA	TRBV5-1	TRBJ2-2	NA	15	CASSSSYEAAGELFF	TGCGCCAGCAGCTCCTCTTATGAGGCCGCCGGGGAGCTGTTTTTT
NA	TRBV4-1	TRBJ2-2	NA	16	CASSQHQGLNTGELFF	TGCGCCAGCAGCCAGCATCAGGGGCTGAACACCGGGGAGCTGTTTTTT
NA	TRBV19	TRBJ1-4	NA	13	CASSRRVNEKLFF	TGTGCCAGTAGTAGACGGGTTAATGAAAAACTGTTTTTT
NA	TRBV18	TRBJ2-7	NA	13	CASSPPQSYEQYF	TGTGCCAGCTCACCACCCCAGTCCTACGAGCAGTACTTC
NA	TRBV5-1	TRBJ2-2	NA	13	CASSRTLSGELFF	TGCGCCAGCAGCCGAACTTTAAGCGGGGAGCTGTTTTTT
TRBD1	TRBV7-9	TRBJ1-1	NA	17	CASSRTGELVRNTEAFF	TGTGCCAGCTCCAGGACAGGGGAATTGGTAAGGAACACTGAAGCTTTCTTT
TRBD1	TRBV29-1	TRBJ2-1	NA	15	CSVEVSGQGDNEQFF	TGCAGCGTTGAAGTGAGCGGACAGGGAGACAATGAGCAGTTCTTC
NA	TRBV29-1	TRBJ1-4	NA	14	CSVEHDKANEKLFF	TGCAGCGTCGAACATGACAAGGCTAATGAAAAACTGTTTTTT
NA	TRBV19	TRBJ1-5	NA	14	CASMARRINQPQHF	TGTGCCAGTATGGCCCGCCGAATCAATCAGCCCCAGCATTTT
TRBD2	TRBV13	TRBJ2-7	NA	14	CASSVRGVIGEQYF	TGTGCCAGCAGCGTGCGGGGGGTTATAGGCGAGCAGTACTTC
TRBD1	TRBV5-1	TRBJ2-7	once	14	CASSLGTGSDEQYF	TGCGCCAGCAGCCTAGGGACAGGGTCGGACGAGCAGTACTTC